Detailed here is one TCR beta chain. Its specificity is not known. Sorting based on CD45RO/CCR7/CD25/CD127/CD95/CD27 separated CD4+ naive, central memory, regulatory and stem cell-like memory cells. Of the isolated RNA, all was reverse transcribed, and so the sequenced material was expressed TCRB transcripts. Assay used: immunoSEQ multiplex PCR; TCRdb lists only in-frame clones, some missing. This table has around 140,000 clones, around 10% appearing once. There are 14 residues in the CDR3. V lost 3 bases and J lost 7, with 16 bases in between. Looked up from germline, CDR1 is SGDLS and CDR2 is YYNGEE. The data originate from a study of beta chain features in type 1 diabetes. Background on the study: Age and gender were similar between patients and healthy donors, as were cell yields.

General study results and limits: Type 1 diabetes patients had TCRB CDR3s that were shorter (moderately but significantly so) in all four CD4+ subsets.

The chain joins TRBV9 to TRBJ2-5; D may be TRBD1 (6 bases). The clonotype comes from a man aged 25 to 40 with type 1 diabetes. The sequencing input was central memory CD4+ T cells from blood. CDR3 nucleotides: TGTGCCAGCAGCGCCCAGACAGGAATCGGGACCCAGTACTTC. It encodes CASSAQTGIGTQYF.